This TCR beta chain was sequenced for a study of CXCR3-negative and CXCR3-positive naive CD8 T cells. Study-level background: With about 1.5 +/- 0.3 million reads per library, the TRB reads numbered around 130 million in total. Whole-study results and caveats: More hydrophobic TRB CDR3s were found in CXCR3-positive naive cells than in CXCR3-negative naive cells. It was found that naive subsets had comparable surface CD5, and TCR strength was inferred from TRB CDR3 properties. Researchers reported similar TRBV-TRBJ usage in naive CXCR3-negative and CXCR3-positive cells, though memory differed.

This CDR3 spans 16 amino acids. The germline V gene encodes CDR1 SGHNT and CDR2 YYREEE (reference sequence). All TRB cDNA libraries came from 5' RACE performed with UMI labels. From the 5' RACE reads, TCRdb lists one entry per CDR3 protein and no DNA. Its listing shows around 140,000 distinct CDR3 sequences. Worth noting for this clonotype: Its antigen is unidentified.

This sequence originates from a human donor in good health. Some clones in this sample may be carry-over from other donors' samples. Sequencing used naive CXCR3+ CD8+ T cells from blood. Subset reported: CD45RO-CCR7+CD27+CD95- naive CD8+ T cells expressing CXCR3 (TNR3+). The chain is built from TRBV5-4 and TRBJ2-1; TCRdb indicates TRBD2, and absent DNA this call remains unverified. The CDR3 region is CASSPGLAGVDDEQFF.